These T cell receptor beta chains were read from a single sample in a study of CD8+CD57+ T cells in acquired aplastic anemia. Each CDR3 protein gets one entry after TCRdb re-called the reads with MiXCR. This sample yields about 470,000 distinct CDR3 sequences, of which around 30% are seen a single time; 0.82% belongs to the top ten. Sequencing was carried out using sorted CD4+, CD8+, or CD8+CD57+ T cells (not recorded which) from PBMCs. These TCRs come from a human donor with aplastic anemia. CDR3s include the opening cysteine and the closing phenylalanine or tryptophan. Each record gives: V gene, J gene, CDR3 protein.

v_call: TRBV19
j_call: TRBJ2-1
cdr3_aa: CTSSIIAGGEQFF

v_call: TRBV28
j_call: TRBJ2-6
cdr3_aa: CASSPPTSGANVLTF

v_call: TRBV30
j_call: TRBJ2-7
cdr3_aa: CAWRGRYEQYF

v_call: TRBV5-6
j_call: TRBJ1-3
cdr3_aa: CASSAQGAGTIYF

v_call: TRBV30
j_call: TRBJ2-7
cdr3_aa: CAWSVNTGSYEQYF

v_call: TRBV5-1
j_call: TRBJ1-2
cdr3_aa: CASSSATTNYGYTF

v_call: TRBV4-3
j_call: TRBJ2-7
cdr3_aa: CASSQGEQGYEQYF

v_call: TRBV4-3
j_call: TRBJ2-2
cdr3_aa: CASSGRTVANTGELFF

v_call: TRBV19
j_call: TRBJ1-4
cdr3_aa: CASHDTGSEKLFF

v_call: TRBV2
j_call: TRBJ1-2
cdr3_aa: CASSDDRGTDYGYTF

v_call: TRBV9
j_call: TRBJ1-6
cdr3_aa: CASSKTGEDNSPLHF

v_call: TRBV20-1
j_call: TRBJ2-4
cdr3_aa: CSARDIRTAGYF

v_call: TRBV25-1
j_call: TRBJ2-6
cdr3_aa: CASSRDPRFAGANVLTF

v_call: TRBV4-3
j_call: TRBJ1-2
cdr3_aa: CASSQDYEGYGYTF

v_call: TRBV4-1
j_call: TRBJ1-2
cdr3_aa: CASSQLTTSNYGYTF

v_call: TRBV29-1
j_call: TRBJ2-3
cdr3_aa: CSVETARDTQYF

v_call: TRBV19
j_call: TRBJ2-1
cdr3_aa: CASSTSGSVYEQFF

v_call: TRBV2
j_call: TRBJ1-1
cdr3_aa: CASIWYTEAFF

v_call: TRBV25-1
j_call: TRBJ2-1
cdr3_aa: CASSPGTSGEWNEQFF

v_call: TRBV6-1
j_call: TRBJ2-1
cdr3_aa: CASYKLGGAGNEQFF

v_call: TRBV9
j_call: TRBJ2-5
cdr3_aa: CASSVAGTGVETQYF

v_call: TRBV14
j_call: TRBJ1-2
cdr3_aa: CASRQGGAYGYTF

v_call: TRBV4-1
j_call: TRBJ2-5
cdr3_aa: CASSQEPSGGLQETQYF

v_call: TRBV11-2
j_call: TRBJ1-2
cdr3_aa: CASSPPAGGPYGYTF

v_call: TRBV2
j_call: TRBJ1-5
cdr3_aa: CASRVQGASNQPQHF

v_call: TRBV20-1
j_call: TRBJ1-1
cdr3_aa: CSARKGGRRTEAFF

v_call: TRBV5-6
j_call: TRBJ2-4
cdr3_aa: CASSLAPGGLNIQYF

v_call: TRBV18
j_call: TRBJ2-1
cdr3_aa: CASSPLSQGYNEQFF

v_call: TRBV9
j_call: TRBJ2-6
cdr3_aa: CASSAQRRRTSGANVLTF

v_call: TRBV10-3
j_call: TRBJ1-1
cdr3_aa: CASRPTGVTEAFF

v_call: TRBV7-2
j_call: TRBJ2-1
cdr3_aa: CASSKTGDNEQFF

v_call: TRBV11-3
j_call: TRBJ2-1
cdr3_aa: CASTPPRQNEQFF

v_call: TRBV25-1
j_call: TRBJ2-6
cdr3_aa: CASSFIRQGAGGANVLTF

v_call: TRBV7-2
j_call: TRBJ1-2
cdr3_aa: CASTLQGVSGYTF

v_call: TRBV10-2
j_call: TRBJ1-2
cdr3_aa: CASSESVDLDYGYTF

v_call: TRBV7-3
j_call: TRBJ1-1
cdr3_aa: CASSLFAGSTEAFF

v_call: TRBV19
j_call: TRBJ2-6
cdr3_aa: CASASGYSGANVLTF

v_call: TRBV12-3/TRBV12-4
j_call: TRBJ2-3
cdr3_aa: CASRPLVSDTQYF

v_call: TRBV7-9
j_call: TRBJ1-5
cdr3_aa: CASSLGTGRWNQPQHF

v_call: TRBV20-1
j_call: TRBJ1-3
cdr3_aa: CSASVPLGAGNTIYF

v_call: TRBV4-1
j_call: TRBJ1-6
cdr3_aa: CASAQGDARTLNSPLHF

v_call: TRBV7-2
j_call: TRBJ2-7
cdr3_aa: CASKGTADKQYF

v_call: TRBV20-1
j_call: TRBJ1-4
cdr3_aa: CSAQNRGTNEKLFF

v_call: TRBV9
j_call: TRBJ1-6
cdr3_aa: CASSVAAQGLSPLHF

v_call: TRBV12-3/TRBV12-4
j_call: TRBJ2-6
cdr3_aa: CASSLGGGPGANVLTF

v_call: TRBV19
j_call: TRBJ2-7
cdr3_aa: CASSIWARGIGEQYF

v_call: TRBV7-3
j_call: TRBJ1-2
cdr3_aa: CASSLALGTTSYYGYTF